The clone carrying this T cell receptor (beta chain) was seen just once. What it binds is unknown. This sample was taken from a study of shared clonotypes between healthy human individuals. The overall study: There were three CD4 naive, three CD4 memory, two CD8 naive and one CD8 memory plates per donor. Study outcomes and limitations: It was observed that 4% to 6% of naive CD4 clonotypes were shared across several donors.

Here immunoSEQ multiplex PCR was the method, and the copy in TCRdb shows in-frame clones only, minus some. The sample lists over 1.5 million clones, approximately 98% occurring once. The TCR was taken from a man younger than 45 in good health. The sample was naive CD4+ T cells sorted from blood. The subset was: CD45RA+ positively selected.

The CDR3 DNA follows: TGCAGCGTTGAAGGACAGGGCCTCCGGGAGACCCAGTACTTC. It encodes CSVEGQGLRETQYF. This rearrangement joins TRBV29-1 to TRBJ2-5; TRBD1 matches 7 bases. From germline, CDR1 is SQVTM and CDR2 ANQGSEA. J lost 5 bases, V lost 1 base, and 7 bases had no gene match. CDR3 length: 14 residues.